The 16 T cell receptor beta chains given below trace back to one sample, sequenced in a study of cytotoxic CD8 clonotypes in ibrutinib-treated CLL. This table comes from immunoSEQ multiplex PCR, and its TCRdb copy is limited to in-frame clones, with some not included. This repertoire shows over 250,000 clones, around 76% found once; its top ten account for about 5.7%. The material was PBMCs, obtained at disease progression, from a patient treated with ibrutinib. The receptor source for this set is a human donor with chronic lymphocytic leukemia.

The chain links TRBV5-4 to TRBJ1-1; no clear D gene. Trimming pared 2 bases from V and 1 base from J, leaving 12 bases between. The germline V gene encodes CDR1 SGHNT and CDR2 YYREEE (reference sequence). CDR3 size: 15 residues. The CDR3 DNA reads TGTGCCAGCAGCTTAGGTGAGGGCCCGAACACTGAAGCTTTCTTT. Its protein product is CASSLGEGPNTEAFF. Full variable domain (remainder filled in from reference TRBV5-4 and TRBJ1-1): ETGVTQSPTHLIKTRGQQVTLRCSSQSGHNTVSWYQQALGQGPQFIFQYYREEENGRGNFPPRFSGLQFPNYSSELNVNALELDDSALYLCASSLGEGPNTEAFFGQGTRLTVV.

The rearrangement links TRBV5-6 to TRBJ2-7; the D is unclear. Germline V gene lookup returns CDR1 SGHDT and CDR2 YYEEEE. Trimming shortened V by 0 bases and J by 3 bases, and 10 bases separated the two germline ends. The CDR3 has 14 residues. The CDR3 here is CASSLGNTLYEQYF. As DNA, the CDR3 is TGTGCCAGCAGCTTGGGGAACACCCTCTACGAGCAGTACTTC.

The rearrangement uses TRBV11-2 and TRBJ2-2; TRBD2 matches 9 bases. Germline V gene lookup returns CDR1 SGHAT and CDR2 FQNNGV. The V and J ends lost 6 bases and 5 bases, in that order; junction bases with no gene match: 1. CDR3 size: 13 residues. The CDR3 reads CASRLAGTGELFF. The CDR3 bases are TGTGCCAGCAGACTAGCGGGTACCGGGGAGCTGTTTTTT.

J is TRBJ2-5 and V is TRBV7-9; D may be TRBD2 (6 bases). V was shortened by 1 base and J by 5 bases, with 11 bases between the two germline ends. Germline V gene data show CDR1 as SEHNR and CDR2 as FQNEAQ (reference sequence). The CDR3 is made up of 14 amino acids. The CDR3 spells CASSLVRERETQYF. As DNA, the CDR3 is TGTGCCAGCAGCTTAGTACGGGAGCGGGAGACCCAGTACTTC.

The chain joins TRBV10-2 to TRBJ2-1; D call uncertain. Germline CDR1 and CDR2: WSHSY and SAAADI. The CDR3 has 11 amino acids. V was cut by 5 bases and J by 2 bases, with 1 base left in between. The CDR3 here is CASSPYNEQFF. DNA of the CDR3: TGCGCCAGCAGTCCCTACAATGAGCAGTTCTTC.

V gene TRBV4-1 combines with J gene TRBJ1-5; 10 bases agree with TRBD1. There are 16 residues in the CDR3. Unmatched junction bases numbered 4, after V lost 0 bases and J lost 5 bases. The germline V gene encodes CDR1 MGHRA and CDR2 YSYEKL. CDR3 in DNA: TGCGCCAGCAGCCAAGATCGGGACAGGGGAGATCAGCCCCAGCATTTT. Amino acid sequence: CASSQDRDRGDQPQHF.

This clone was counted a few times. V gene TRBV19 combines with J gene TRBJ1-5; 7 positions agree with TRBD1. This CDR3 spans 15 amino acids. Trimming took 6 bases from V and 2 from J; bases not matched to a gene: 7. Looked up from germline, CDR1 is LNHDA and CDR2 is SQIVND (reference sequence). For the CDR3, the DNA is TGTGCCAGTAGGCGACAGGGAAAGGGCAATCAGCCCCAGCATTTT. It translates to CASRRQGKGNQPQHF.

Only a few counts were recorded for this clone. The J gene is TRBJ2-5, the V gene TRBV18; D is perhaps TRBD1 or TRBD2 (5 bases each). The CDR3 runs 15 residues. Trimming shortened V by 5 bases and J by 5 bases, and 18 bases separated the two germline ends. Germline V gene sequence: CDR1 KGHSH, CDR2 LQKENI. The CDR3 spells CASSVRDHPRETQYF. The CDR3 nucleotides are TGTGCCAGCTCAGTCCGGGACCACCCGCGGGAGACCCAGTACTTC.

The chain recombines TRBV9 with TRBJ2-3; 8 nucleotides agree with TRBD2. Germline lookup yields CDR1 SGDLS and CDR2 YYNGEE. The CDR3 length is 16 residues. After removal of 4 bases from V and 2 bases from J, the junction contained 9 bases not matched to a gene. In DNA, the CDR3 is TGTGCCAGCAGCACCCAACTAGCGGTCCTCACAGATACGCAGTATTTT. The encoded protein is CASSTQLAVLTDTQYF.

The chain is built from TRBV10-3 and TRBJ2-3; D call uncertain. With 4 bases removed from V and 2 bases from J, the gap between germline ends came to 7 bases. Germline CDR1 reads ENHRY; CDR2 reads SYGVKD. The CDR3 runs to 13 residues. This chain's CDR3 is CAISGRNTDTQYF. The CDR3, as DNA: TGTGCCATCAGTGGTCGAAACACAGATACGCAGTATTTT.

The V and J genes are TRBV6-6 and TRBJ1-2; D not resolved. The CDR3 length is 13 residues. V was cut by 2 bases and J by 6 bases, with 10 bases left in between. Germline V CDR1 and CDR2: MNHNY, SVGAGI (reference sequence). The CDR3 sequence: CASSYLQTDGYTF. The CDR3 region has the DNA TGTGCCAGCAGTTACCTTCAAACAGATGGCTACACCTTC.

The V gene is TRBV7-6, the J gene TRBJ2-7, with 11 bases matching TRBD2. Germline V gene sequence: CDR1 SGHVS, CDR2 FNYEAQ. The CDR3 spans 15 residues. V dropped 5 bases and J dropped 4; count of bases not matched to a gene: 7. The CDR3 here is CASSPGASGGYEQYF. The CDR3 bases are TGTGCCAGCAGCCCAGGGGCTAGCGGGGGGTACGAGCAGTACTTC. The full variable domain, rest sourced from reference TRBV7-6 and TRBJ2-7, is GAGVSQSPRYKVTKRGQDVALRCDPISGHVSLYWYRQALGQGPEFLTYFNYEAQQDKSGLPNDRFSAERPEGSISTLTIQRTEQRDSAMYRCASSPGASGGYEQYFGPGTRLTVT.

This sequence joins TRBV10-2 and TRBJ1-3, with TRBD1 matching over 7 bases. The V gene end was trimmed by 2 bases and the J gene end by 4 bases; junction bases not matched to a gene: 5. In germline, CDR1 is WSHSY, CDR2 SAAADI. This CDR3 has 15 residues. Here the CDR3 reads CASSEERGRGNTIYF. CDR3 nucleotide sequence: TGCGCCAGCAGTGAGGAAAGGGGGCGAGGAAACACCATATATTTT.

The chain couples TRBV10-2 to TRBJ2-7; 10 nucleotides align to TRBD2. The CDR3 spans 16 residues. Germline-derived CDR1 and CDR2 are WSHSY and SAAADI. V gave up 3 bases and J gave up 4 bases; unmatched junction bases: 9. CDR3 in DNA: TGCGCCAGCAGTGAAGGACTAGCGGTCATGCGGTACGAGCAGTACTTC. This sequence encodes CASSEGLAVMRYEQYF.

V gene TRBV5-8 combines with J gene TRBJ2-3; tentative D call: TRBD1 (5 bases). The CDR3 has 14 amino acids. Germline V lookup: CDR1 SGHTS, CDR2 YDEGEE. V was cut by 0 bases and J by 5 bases, with 10 bases left in between. The CDR3 bases are TGTGCCAGCAGCTTGGGACAGTCAGTAGATACGCAGTATTTT. Translation gives CASSLGQSVDTQYF.

This clone was picked up a small number of times. This rearrangement joins TRBV21-1 to TRBJ1-5. TRBV21-1 represents a pseudogene. The CDR3 length is 16 residues. The CDR3 spells CANSRRPTYSNQPQHF. The CDR3 nucleotides read TGTGCCAACTCTAGACGACCTACTTATAGCAATCAGCCCCAGCATTTT.